The rows below give T cell receptor beta chains drawn from one sample of a study of OX40 agonist ivuxolimab in advanced cancers. Only in-frame clones appear in the TCRdb table, and some are missing; sequencing was by immunoSEQ multiplex PCR. The sample records more than 20,000 clones, around 79% being singletons. The material was CD4+ or CD8+ T cells sorted from blood, obtained in a trial of the OX40 agonist ivuxolimab. The receptor set was obtained from an adult with an advanced solid tumor such as melanoma, head and neck, liver or kidney cancer. CDR3s include the opening cysteine and the closing phenylalanine or tryptophan. The order of the fields is D gene, V gene, J gene, clone size, CDR3 protein, CDR3 DNA. The D gene is left open where the match is weak. Clone size, where shown, is once, few, many, or a class for clones that have expanded.

D: TRBD2; V: TRBV28; J: TRBJ2-2; size: once; CDR3: CASSGASGRTNTGELFF; DNA: TGTGCCAGTAGTGGGGCTAGCGGGCGAACGAACACCGGGGAGCTGTTTTTT
D: -; V: TRBV27; J: TRBJ2-4; size: -; CDR3: CASSFPGINIQYF; DNA: TGTGCCAGCAGTTTCCCTGGGATAAACATTCAGTACTTC
D: TRBD1; V: TRBV5-1; J: TRBJ1-1; size: once; CDR3: CASSLVQGGTEAFF; DNA: TGCGCCAGCAGCTTGGTCCAGGGGGGCACTGAAGCTTTCTTT
D: -; V: TRBV28; J: TRBJ1-2; size: -; CDR3: CASSLSRGANYGYTF; DNA: TGTGCCAGCAGTTTGTCTAGGGGGGCCAACTATGGCTACACCTTC
D: TRBD1; V: TRBV9; J: TRBJ2-7; size: -; CDR3: CASSRLGDRGVDEQYF; DNA: TGTGCCAGCAGCCGTCTGGGGGACAGGGGAGTTGACGAGCAGTACTTC
D: -; V: TRBV6-1; J: TRBJ1-6; size: -; CDR3: CASSESGLSISYNSPLHF; DNA: TGTGCCAGCAGTGAGTCGGGGTTATCGATATCCTATAATTCACCCCTCCACTTT
D: -; V: TRBV10-3; J: TRBJ2-5; size: -; CDR3: CAISESGAAQETQYF; DNA: TGTGCCATCAGTGAGTCCGGGGCGGCTCAGGAGACCCAGTACTTC
D: -; V: TRBV29-1; J: TRBJ2-7; size: -; CDR3: CSALGVESYEQYF; DNA: TGCAGCGCCCTGGGGGTTGAGTCCTACGAGCAGTACTTC
D: -; V: TRBV2; J: TRBJ1-1; size: -; CDR3: CASSDRLEFDTEAFF; DNA: TGTGCCAGCAGTGACAGGTTAGAGTTCGACACTGAAGCTTTCTTT
D: -; V: TRBV18; J: TRBJ2-7; size: -; CDR3: CASSPPPGRVHEQYF; DNA: TGTGCCAGCTCACCACCTCCGGGTCGCGTCCACGAGCAGTACTTC
D: -; V: TRBV7-6; J: TRBJ2-1; size: -; CDR3: CASSAGGEQFF; DNA: TGTGCCAGCAGCGCAGGTGGGGAGCAGTTCTTC
D: -; V: TRBV7-9; J: TRBJ2-1; size: -; CDR3: CASSSPWGSEQFF; DNA: TGTGCCAGCAGCTCGCCCTGGGGTAGTGAGCAGTTCTTC
D: TRBD1; V: TRBV10-3; J: TRBJ1-4; size: few; CDR3: CAISPGQGTNEKLFF; DNA: TGTGCCATCAGTCCCGGACAGGGGACTAATGAAAAACTGTTTTTT
D: -; V: TRBV25-1; J: TRBJ1-3; size: -; CDR3: CASRAATTSGNTIYF; DNA: TGTGCCAGCAGGGCAGCTACCACCTCTGGAAACACCATATATTTT
D: -; V: TRBV27; J: TRBJ2-7; size: -; CDR3: CASSLISGFRFGEQYF; DNA: TGTGCCAGCAGCCTGATTTCGGGTTTCCGGTTCGGAGAGCAGTACTTC
D: -; V: TRBV29-1; J: TRBJ1-2; size: -; CDR3: CSVGGVRGYTF; DNA: TGCAGCGTTGGAGGTGTTCGGGGCTACACCTTC
D: TRBD1; V: TRBV7-7; J: TRBJ2-7; size: -; CDR3: CASSSGQGPLYEQYF; DNA: TGTGCTAGCAGCTCCGGACAGGGACCCCTCTACGAGCAGTACTTC
D: TRBD1; V: TRBV7-9; J: TRBJ2-7; size: once; CDR3: CASSLAKTGADEQYF; DNA: TGTGCCAGCAGCTTAGCGAAGACAGGGGCTGACGAGCAGTACTTC
D: -; V: TRBV9; J: TRBJ2-1; size: once; CDR3: CASSVAGLSDYNEQFF; DNA: TGTGCCAGCAGCGTAGCTGGTCTCTCTGACTACAATGAGCAGTTCTTC